The subject of this entry is one TCR beta chain. The antigen is not known. Related graft donors supplied nonmyeloablative bone marrow transplants, and mixed chimerism was transient. V was cut by 4 bases and J by 5 bases, with 14 bases left in between. This CDR3 region has 14 residues. From germline, CDR1 is SGHTA and CDR2 FQGNSA. This entry comes from a study of Tregs in tolerant kidney transplant recipients. Study-level findings and limits: This study did not directly address biological reproducibility. Findings come from small patient numbers and require larger validation. Nucleotide sequences could not be compared across some patients' samples due to primer changes.

Assay used: immunoSEQ multiplex PCR; TCRdb lists only in-frame clones, some missing. Of roughly 80,000 clones in the sample, 91% were seen once. The sequence derives from a human patient who received a combined kidney and bone marrow transplant. Some T cells may originate from the graft donor. The starting material was CD4+ T cells from blood (PBMCs), obtained 24 months after the transplant. The chain carries TRBV7-2 and TRBJ2-5; D might be TRBD2 (5 bases). For the CDR3, the DNA is TGTGCCAGCAGCTCAGCCCCCGGCGGGGAGACCCAGTACTTC. As protein: CASSSAPGGETQYF.